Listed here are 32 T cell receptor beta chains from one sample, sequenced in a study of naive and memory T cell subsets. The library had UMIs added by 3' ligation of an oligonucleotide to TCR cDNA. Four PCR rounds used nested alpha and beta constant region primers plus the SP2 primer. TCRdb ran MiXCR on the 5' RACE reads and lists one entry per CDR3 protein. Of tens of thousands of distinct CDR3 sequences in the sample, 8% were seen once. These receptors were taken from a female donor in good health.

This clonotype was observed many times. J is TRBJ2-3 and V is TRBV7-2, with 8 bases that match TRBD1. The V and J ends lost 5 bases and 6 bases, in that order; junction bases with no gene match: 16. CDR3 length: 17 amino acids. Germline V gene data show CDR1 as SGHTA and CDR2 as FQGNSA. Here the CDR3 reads CASSRHGQGGWEDTQYF. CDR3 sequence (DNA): TGTGCCAGCAGCCGTCACGGACAGGGAGGATGGGAGGATACGCAGTATTTT. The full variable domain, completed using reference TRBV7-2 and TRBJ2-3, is GAGVSQSPSNKVTEKGKDVELRCDPISGHTALYWYRQSLGQGLEFLIYFQGNSAPDKSGLPSDRFSAERTGGSVSTLTIQRTQQEDSAVYLCASSRHGQGGWEDTQYFGPGTRLTVL.

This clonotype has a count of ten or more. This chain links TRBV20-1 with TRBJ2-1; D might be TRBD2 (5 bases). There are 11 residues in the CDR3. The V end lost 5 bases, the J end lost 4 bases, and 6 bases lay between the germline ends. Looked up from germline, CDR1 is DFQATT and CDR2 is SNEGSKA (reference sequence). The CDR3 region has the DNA TGCAGTGCTTGGAGGTACAATGAGCAGTTCTTC. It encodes CSAWRYNEQFF.

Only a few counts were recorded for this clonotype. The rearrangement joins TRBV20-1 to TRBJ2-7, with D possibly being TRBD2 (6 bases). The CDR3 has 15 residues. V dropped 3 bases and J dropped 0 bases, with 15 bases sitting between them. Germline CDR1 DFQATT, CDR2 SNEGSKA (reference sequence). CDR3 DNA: TGCAGTGCTAGTTGGAGGGGTCTCAGCTCCTACGAGCAGTACTTC. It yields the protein CSASWRGLSSYEQYF.

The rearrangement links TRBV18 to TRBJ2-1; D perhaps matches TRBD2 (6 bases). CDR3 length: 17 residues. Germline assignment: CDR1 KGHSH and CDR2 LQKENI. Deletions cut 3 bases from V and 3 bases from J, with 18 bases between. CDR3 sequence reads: CASSPWGRRINYNEQFF. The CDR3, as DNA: TGTGCCAGCTCACCCTGGGGGAGGCGGATCAACTACAATGAGCAGTTCTTC. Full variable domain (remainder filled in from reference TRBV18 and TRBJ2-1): NAGVMQNPRHLVRRRGQEARLRCSPMKGHSHVYWYRQLPEEGLKFMVYLQKENIIDESGMPKERFSAEFPKEGPSILRIQQVVRGDSAAYFCASSPWGRRINYNEQFFGPGTRLTVL.

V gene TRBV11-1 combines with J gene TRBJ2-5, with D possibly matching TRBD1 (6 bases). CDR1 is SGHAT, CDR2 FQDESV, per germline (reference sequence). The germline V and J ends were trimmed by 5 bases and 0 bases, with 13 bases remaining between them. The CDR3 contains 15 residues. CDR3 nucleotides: TGTGCCAGCAGCCAGGGGCAGGAGTACCAAGAGACCCAGTACTTC. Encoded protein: CASSQGQEYQETQYF.

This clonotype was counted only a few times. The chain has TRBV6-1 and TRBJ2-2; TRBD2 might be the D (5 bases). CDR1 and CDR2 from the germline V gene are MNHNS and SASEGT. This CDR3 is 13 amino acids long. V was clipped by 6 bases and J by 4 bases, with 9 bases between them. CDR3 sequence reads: CASRRVVTGELFF. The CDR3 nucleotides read TGTGCCAGCAGGCGGGTGGTCACCGGGGAGCTGTTTTTT.

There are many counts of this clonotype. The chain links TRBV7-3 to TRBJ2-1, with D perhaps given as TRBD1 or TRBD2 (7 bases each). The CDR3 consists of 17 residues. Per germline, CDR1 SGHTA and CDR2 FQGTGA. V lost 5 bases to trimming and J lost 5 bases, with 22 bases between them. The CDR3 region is CASSLTPVQGRDNEQFF. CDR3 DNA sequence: TGTGCCAGCAGCCTCACACCAGTACAGGGGAGGGACAATGAGCAGTTCTTC.

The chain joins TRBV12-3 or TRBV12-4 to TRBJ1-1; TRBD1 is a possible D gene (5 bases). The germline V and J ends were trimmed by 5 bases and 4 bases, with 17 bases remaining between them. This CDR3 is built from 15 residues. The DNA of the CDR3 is TGTGCCAGCAGTCTGCGGGGGTGGCGCGGCACTGAAGCTTTCTTT. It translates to CASSLRGWRGTEAFF.

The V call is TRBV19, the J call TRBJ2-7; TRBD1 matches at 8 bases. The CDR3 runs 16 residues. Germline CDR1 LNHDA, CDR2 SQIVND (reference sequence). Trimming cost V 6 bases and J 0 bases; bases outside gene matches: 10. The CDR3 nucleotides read TGTGCCAGTAGAGTGAGCGCAGGGGGCGACTCCTACGAGCAGTACTTC. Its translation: CASRVSAGGDSYEQYF.

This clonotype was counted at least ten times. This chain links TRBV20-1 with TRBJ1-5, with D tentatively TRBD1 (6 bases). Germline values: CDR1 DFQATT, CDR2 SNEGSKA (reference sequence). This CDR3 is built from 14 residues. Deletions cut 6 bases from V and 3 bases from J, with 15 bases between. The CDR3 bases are TGCAGTGCCCCCGGCAGGGGAGACAATCAGCCCCAGCATTTT. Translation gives CSAPGRGDNQPQHF.

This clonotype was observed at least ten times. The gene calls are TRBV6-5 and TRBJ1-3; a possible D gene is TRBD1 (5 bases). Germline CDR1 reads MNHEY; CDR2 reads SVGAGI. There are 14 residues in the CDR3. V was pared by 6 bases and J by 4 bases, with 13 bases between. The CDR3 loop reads CASSREGLGNTIYF. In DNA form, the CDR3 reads TGTGCCAGCAGCCGAGAGGGGTTGGGAAACACCATATATTTT.

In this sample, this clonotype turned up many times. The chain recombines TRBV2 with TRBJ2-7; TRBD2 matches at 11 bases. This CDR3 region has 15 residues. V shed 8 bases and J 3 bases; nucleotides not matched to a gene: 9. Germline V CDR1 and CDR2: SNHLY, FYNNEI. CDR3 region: CASEPGLAADYEQYF. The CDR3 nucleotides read TGTGCCAGCGAACCGGGACTAGCGGCAGACTACGAGCAGTACTTC.

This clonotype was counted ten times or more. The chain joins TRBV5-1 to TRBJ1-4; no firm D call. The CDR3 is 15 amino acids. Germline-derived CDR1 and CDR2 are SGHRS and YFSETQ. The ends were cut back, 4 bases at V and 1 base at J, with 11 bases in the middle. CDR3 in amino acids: CASSLRKGTNEKLFF. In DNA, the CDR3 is TGCGCCAGCAGCCTCCGCAAGGGAACTAATGAAAAACTGTTTTTT. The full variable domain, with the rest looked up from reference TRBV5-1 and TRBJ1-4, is KAGVTQTPRYLIKTRGQQVTLSCSPISGHRSVSWYQQTPGQGLQFLFEYFSETQRNKGNFPGRFSGRQFSNSRSEMNVSTLELGDSALYLCASSLRKGTNEKLFFGSGTQLSVL.

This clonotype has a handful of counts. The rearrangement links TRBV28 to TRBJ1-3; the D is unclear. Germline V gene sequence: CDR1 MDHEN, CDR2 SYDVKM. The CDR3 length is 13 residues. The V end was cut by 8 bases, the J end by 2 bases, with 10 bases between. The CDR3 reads CASLDGAGNTIYF. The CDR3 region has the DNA TGTGCCAGCTTAGACGGGGCTGGAAACACCATATATTTT.

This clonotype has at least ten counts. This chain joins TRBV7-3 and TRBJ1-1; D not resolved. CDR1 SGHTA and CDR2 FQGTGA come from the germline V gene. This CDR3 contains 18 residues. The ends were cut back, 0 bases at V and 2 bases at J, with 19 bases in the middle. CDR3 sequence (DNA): TGTGCCAGCAGCTTAACCCCCTCCTCGGGCAGAAGAAACACTGAAGCTTTCTTT. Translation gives CASSLTPSSGRRNTEAFF.

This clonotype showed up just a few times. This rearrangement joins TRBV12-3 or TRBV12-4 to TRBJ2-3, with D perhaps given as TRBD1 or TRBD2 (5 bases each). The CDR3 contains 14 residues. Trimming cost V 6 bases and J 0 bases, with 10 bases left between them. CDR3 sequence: CASRGTASTDTQYF. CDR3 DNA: TGTGCCAGCAGGGGGACGGCTAGCACAGATACGCAGTATTTT.

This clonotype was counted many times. The CDR3 DNA reads as TGTGCCAGCAGCTTAGTCCTAGCGGGAGGGGAGACCCAGTACTTC. It is translated as CASSLVLAGGETQYF. The V call is TRBV7-6, the J call TRBJ2-5; 12 bases agree with TRBD2. J was trimmed by 5 bases and V by 1 base; bases with no gene match: 2. In germline, CDR1 is SGHVS, CDR2 FNYEAQ. This CDR3 has 15 residues.

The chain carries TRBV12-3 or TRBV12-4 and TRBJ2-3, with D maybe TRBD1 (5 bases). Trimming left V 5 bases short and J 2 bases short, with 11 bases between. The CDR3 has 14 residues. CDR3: CASSPDKHTDTQYF. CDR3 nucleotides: TGTGCCAGCAGTCCGGACAAGCACACAGATACGCAGTATTTT.

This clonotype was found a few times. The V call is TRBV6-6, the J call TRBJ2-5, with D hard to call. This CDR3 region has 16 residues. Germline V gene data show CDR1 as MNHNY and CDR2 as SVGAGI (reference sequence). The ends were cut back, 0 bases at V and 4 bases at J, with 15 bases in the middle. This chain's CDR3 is CASSYSDRPFRETQYF. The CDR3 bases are TGTGCCAGCAGTTACTCAGATAGACCGTTTAGAGAGACCCAGTACTTC.

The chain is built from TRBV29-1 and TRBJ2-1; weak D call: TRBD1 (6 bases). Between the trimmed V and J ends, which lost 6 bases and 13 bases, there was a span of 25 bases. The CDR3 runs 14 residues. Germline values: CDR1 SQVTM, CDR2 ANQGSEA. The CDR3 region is CSVDTRGRRDQQFF. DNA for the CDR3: TGCAGCGTGGACACCAGGGGTCGGCGAGACCAACAGTTCTTC.

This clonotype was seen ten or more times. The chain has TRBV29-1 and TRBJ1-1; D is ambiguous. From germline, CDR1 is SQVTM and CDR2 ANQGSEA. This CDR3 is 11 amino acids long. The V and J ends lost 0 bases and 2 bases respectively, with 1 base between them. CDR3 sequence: CSVEDNTEAFF. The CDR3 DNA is TGCAGCGTTGAAGATAACACTGAAGCTTTCTTT.

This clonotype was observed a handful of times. Here the CDR3 reads CASSYTDRGHGYTF. The CDR3 region has the DNA TGTGCCAGCAGTTACACGGACAGGGGACATGGCTACACCTTC. The V and J genes are TRBV6-5 and TRBJ1-2; 9 positions match TRBD1. Looked up from germline, CDR1 is MNHEY and CDR2 is SVGAGI. The CDR3 is 14 amino acids. V lost 2 bases, J lost 6 bases, and 4 bases stayed unmatched.

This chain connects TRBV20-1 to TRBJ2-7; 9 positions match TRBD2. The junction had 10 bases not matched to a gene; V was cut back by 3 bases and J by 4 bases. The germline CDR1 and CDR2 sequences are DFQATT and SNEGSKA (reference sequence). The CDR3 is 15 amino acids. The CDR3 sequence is CSASVGLAGKYEQYF. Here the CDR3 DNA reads TGCAGTGCTAGCGTAGGCCTAGCGGGAAAGTACGAGCAGTACTTC.

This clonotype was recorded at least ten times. For the CDR3, the DNA is TGCAGCGTTGGGGACCCGGTGAATACGCAGTATTTT. As protein: CSVGDPVNTQYF. This chain uses TRBV29-1 with TRBJ2-3; D is possibly TRBD1 or TRBD2 (5 bases each). Trimming pared 4 bases from V and 7 bases from J, leaving 12 bases between. Germline CDR1 and CDR2: SQVTM and ANQGSEA. The CDR3 covers 12 residues.

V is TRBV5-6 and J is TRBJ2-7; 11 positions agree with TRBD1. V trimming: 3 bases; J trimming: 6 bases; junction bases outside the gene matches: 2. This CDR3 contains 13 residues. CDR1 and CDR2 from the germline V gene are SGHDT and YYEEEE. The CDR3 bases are TGTGCCAGCAGCTGGGGGACAGGGGGCGAGCAGTACTTC. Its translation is CASSWGTGGEQYF.

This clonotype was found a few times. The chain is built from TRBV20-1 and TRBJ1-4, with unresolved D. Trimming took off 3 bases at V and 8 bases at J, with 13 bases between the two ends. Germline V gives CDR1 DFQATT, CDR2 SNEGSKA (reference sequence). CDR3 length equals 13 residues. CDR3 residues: CSASTGEGEKLFF. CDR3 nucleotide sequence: TGCAGTGCTAGTACTGGGGAGGGCGAAAAACTGTTTTTT.

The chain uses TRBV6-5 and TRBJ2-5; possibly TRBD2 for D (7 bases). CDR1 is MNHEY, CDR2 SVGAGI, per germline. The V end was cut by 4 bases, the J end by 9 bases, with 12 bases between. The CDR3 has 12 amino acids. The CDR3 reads CASSSQGRAQYF. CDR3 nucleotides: TGTGCCAGCAGTTCGCAGGGGAGGGCCCAGTACTTC.

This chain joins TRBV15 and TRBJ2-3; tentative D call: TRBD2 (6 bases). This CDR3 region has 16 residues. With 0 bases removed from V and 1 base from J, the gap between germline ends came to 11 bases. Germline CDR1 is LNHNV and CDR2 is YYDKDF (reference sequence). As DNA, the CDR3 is TGTGCCACCAGCAGAGACCAGCGGGCTCGCACAGATACGCAGTATTTT. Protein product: CATSRDQRARTDTQYF.

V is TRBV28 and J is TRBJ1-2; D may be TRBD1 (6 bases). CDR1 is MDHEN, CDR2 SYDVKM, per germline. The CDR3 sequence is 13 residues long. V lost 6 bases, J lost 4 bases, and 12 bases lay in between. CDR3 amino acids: CASSPRTAYGYTF. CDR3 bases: TGTGCCAGCAGCCCCAGGACAGCCTATGGCTACACCTTC.

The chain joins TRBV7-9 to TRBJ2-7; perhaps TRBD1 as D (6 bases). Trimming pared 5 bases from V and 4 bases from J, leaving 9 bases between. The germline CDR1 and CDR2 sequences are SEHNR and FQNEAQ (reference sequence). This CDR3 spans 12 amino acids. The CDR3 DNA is TGTGCCAGCAGCCAAGGACAGTACGAGCAGTACTTC. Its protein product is CASSQGQYEQYF. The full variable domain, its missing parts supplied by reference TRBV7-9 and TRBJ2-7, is DTGVSQNPRHKITKRGQNVTFRCDPISEHNRLYWYRQTLGQGPEFLTYFQNEAQLEKSRLLSDRFSAERPKGSFSTLEIQRTEQGDSAMYLCASSQGQYEQYFGPGTRLTVT.

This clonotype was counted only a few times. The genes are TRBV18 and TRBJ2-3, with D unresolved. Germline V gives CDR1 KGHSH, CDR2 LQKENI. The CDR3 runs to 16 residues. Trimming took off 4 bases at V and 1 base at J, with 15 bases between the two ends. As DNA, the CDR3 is TGTGCCAGCTCACAACGAGGACGGTTTGGCACAGATACGCAGTATTTT. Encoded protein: CASSQRGRFGTDTQYF. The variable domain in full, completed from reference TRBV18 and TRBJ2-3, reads NAGVMQNPRHLVRRRGQEARLRCSPMKGHSHVYWYRQLPEEGLKFMVYLQKENIIDESGMPKERFSAEFPKEGPSILRIQQVVRGDSAAYFCASSQRGRFGTDTQYFGPGTRLTVL.

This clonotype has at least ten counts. The CDR3 nucleotides are TGTGCCAGCCGGAATTGGAGGATTGCAGATACGCAGTATTTT. It translates to CASRNWRIADTQYF. This chain joins TRBV6-5 and TRBJ2-3; TRBD2 might be the D (5 bases). Germline CDR1 is MNHEY and CDR2 is SVGAGI. The CDR3 has 14 residues. Deletions cut 8 bases from V and 4 bases from J, with 16 bases between.